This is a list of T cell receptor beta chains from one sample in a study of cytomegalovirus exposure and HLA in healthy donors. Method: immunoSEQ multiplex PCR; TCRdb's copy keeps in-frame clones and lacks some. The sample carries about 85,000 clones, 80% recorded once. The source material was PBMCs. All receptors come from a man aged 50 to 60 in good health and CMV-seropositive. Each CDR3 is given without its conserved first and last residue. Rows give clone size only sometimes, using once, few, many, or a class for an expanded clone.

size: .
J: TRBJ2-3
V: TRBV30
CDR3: AWSPPRTSGRAVADTQY

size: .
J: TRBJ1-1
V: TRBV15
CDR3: ATSSFTGLNTEAF

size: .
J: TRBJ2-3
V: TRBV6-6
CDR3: ASRLRTDTQY

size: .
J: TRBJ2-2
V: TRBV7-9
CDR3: ASSHTGTVTGELF

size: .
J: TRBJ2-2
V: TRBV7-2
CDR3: ASSLGLAGVEGELF

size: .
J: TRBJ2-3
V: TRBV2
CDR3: ASSERLASPDTQY

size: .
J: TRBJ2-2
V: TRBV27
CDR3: ASSSNRATGELF

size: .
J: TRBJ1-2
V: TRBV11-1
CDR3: ASSLWRGGPSGYT

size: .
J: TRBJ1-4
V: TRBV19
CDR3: ATRPRAGGNEKLF

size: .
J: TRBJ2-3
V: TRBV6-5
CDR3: ASSFLDNRGTDTQY

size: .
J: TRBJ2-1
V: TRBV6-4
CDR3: ASSRDRGPSGSLRNEQF

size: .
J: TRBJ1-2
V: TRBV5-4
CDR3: ASSLGTGGQANYGYT

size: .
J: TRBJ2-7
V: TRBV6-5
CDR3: AIGEGFSYEQY

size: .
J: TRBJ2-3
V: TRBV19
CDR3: ASSIIQQVDTQY

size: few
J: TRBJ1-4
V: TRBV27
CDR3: ASSFLPGRGQYEKLF

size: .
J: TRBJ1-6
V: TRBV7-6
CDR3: ASSPGGRTPLESPLH

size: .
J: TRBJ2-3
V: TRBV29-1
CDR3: SALPYLAGGQKEGGTDTQY

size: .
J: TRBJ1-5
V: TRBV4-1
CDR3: ASSQTQGGRRQPQH

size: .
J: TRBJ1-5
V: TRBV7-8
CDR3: ASSPRTGRRDQPQH

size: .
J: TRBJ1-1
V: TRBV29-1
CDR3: SAMTGGNTEAF

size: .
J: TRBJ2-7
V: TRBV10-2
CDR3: ASSTSYEQY

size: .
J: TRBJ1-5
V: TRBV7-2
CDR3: ASSFGQGNGNQPQH

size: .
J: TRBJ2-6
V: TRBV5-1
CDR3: ASSWTSFSGANGLT

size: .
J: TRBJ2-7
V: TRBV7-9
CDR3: ASSLASGSTYEQY

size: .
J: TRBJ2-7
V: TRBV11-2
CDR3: ASSLVGLAGIGSYEQY

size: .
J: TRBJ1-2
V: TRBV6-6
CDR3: ASSSDREEGYT

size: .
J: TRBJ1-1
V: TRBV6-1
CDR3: ASRPDRVDTEAF

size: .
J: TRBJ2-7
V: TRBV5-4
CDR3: ASSSDPTGSWEQY

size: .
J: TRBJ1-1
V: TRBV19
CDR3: ASSIGPGSPEAF

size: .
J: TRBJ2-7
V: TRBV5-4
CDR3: ASSLDRGGYEQY

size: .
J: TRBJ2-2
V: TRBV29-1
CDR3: SVPRASGSSWELF

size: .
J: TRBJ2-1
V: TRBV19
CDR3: ATGTSEQF

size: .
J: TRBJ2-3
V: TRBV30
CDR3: AWKYGRLGTDTQY

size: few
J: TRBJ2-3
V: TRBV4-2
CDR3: ASSFGGTDTQY

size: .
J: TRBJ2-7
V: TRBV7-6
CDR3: ASSRGQGAGEQY

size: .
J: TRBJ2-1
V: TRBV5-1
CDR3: ASRETSGYNEQF

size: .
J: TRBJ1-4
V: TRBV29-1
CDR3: SVGGVGGEKLF

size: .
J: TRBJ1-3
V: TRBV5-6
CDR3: ASSSGLASGNTIY

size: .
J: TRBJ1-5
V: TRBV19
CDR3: ASSLSGRGYGNQPQH

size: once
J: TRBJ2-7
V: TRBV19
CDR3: ASSPNRGSDIHEQY

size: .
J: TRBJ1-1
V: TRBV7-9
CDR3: ASSIGTQNTEAF

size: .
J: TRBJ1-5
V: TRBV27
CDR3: ASSLGRGGNQPQH

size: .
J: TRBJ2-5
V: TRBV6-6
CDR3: ASSNGVLVY

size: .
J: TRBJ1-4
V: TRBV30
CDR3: AWTQGRGEKLF

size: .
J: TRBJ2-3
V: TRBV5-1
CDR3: ASSPRTGDTDTQY

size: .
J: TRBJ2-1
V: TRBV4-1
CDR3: ASSHSEQGFSSYNEQF

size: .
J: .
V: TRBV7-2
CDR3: ASSSGRAGVGLREQY

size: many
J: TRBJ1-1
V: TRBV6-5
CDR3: ASRPQTGWDTEAF

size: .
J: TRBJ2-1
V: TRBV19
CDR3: ASSIEDRGDINEQF

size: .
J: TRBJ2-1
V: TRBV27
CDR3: ASSSRLAGINEQF

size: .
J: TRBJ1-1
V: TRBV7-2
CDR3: ASSPPPGWSENTEAF

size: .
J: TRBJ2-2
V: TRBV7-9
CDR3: ASSLAALRTGEMSGELF

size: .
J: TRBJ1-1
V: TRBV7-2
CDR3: ASSLQGRTEAF

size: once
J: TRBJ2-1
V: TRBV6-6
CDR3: ASSSYSGTHYNEQF

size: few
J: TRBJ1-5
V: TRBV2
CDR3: ASSVLAAGNQPQH

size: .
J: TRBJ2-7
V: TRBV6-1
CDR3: ASSEARASGSYEQY

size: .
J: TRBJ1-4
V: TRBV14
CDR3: ASSRRQGWKEKLF

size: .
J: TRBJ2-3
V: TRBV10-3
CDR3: ATSVSDTRTDTQY

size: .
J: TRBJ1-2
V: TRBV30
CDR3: AWSVQLRDGYT

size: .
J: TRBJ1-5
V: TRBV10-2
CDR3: ASSLDREGNQPQH